This T cell receptor beta chain came from a study of cytomegalovirus exposure and HLA in healthy donors. The CDR3 has 16 amino acids. Per the germline V gene, CDR1 is LGHNA and CDR2 is YSLEER. Trimming took 1 base from V and 4 from J, leaving 16 bases between them. In its sample, this clone was seen a few times. Its cognate antigen is unknown. Regarding the study as a whole: The only immune exposure information that was available was CMV serostatus. Presence/absence analyses took donor sequencing depth as roughly uniform.

Researchers ran the PCR with 60 Vbeta and 13 Jbeta primers. Produced via immunoSEQ multiplex PCR; TCRdb's table is partial and in-frame only. Altogether roughly 100,000 clones are present, roughly three quarters being singletons, with the ten largest covering about a tenth. This TCR came from a man between 40 and 49 years old in good health and CMV-seropositive. Sequencing was performed on PBMCs. The chain combines TRBV4-3 with TRBJ2-5; D might be TRBD2 (6 bases). CDR3 DNA sequence: TGCGCCAGCAGCCAAGGAAGAGGACGGGAGTTAGAGACCCAGTACTTC. Translating gives CASSQGRGRELETQYF.